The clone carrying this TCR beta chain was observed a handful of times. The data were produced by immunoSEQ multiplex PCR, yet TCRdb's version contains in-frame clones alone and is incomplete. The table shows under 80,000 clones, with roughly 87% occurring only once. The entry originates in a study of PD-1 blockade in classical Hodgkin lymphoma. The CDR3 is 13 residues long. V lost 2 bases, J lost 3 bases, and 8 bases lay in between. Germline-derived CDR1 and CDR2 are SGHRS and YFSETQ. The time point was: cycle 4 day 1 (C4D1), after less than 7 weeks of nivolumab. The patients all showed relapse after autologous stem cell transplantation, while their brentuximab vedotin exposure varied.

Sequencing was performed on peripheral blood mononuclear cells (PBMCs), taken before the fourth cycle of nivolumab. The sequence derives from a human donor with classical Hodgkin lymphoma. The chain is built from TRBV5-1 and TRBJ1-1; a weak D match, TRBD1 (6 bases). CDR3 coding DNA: TGCGCCAGCAGCTTACAGGGATACACTGAAGCTTTCTTT. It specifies CASSLQGYTEAFF.